This T cell receptor (beta chain) was captured by sequencing in a study of identical twins. The study's findings and limits: Weaker excess twin sharing was observed in beta out-of-frame sequences.

From germline, CDR1 is LGHDT and CDR2 YNNKEL (reference sequence). V gave up 2 bases and J gave up 4 bases; unmatched junction bases: 3. There are 15 residues in the CDR3. Template switching added a universal primer binding site, and final cDNA carried unique molecular identifiers. A single record per CDR3 protein comes from TCRdb applying MiXCR to the 5' RACE reads. The table has fewer than 900,000 distinct CDR3 sequences, about 18% seen once; the top ten hold over 10%. This clonotype appeared a few times. The target antigen is unknown. In addition, the sample was reused for a study of T cells expressing NK-cell markers. That paper notes: A few donors likewise had their CD3+CD56-NKG2C+ fraction led by these clonotypes.

The rearrangement joins TRBV3-1 to TRBJ2-2; 8 bases are shared with TRBD2. The sample consisted of PBMCs. The source is a woman younger than 30 in good health. Here the CDR3 reads CASSQRAGGTGELFF. The CDR3 DNA sequence: TGTGCCAGCAGCCAAAGGGCGGGAGGCACCGGGGAGCTGTTTTTT.